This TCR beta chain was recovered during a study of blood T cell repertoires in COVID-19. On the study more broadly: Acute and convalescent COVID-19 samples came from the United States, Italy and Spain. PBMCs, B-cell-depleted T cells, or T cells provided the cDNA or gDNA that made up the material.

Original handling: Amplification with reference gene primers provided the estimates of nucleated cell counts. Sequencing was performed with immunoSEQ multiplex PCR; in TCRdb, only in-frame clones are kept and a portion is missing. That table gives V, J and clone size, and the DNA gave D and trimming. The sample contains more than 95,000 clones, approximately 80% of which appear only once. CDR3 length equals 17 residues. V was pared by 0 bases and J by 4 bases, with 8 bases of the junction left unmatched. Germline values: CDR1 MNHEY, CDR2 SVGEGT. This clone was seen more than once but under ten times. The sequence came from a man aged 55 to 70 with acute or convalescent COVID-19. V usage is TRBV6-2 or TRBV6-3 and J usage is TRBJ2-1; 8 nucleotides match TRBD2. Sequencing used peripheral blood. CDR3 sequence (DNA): TGTGCCAGCAGTTACTCCCCCCTAGCGGGTGTATACAATGAGCAGTTCTTC. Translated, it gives CASSYSPLAGVYNEQFF.